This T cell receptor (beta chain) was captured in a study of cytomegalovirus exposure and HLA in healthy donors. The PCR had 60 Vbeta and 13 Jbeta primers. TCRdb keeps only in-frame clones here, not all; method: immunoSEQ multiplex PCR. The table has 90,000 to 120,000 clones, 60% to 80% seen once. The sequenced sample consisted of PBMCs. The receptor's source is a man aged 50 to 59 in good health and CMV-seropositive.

The CDR3 region has the DNA TGTGCCAGCAGCTACAGGGGGCAAGGATGGGCTTTCTTT. This translates into CASSYRGQGWAFF. The chain carries TRBV7-9 and TRBJ1-1; 9 bases align to TRBD1. This CDR3 contains 13 residues. Germline trimming cut 4 bases from V and 11 bases from J; bases unmatched to any gene: 8. Germline V gene sequence: CDR1 SEHNR, CDR2 FQNEAQ (reference sequence).